A single sample is the source of the 16 T cell receptor beta chains below, sequenced in a study of technical replicates of blood from several donors. The data were produced by immunoSEQ multiplex PCR, yet TCRdb's version contains in-frame clones alone and is incomplete. This table has some 98,000 clones, almost 96% appearing once. Sequencing was done on a sample of T cells isolated from PBMCs. The receptors were gathered from a human donor in good health.

The chain links TRBV5-4 to TRBJ1-1, with D possibly being TRBD1 (5 bases). The CDR3 loop spans 14 amino acids. V was cut by 4 bases and J by 7 bases, with 17 bases left in between. Germline CDR1 SGHNT, CDR2 YYREEE (reference sequence). CDR3 loop: CASSRGGRGSEAFF. CDR3 DNA: TGTGCCAGCAGCCGGGGGGGAAGAGGTAGTGAAGCTTTCTTT.

This chain joins TRBV6-5 and TRBJ2-7; possible D gene TRBD1, 6 bases. Germline V gene data show CDR1 as MNHEY and CDR2 as SVGAGI. The V end lost 7 bases, the J end lost 2 bases, and 15 bases lay between the germline ends. This CDR3 has 14 amino acids. Here the CDR3 reads CASTPLGAAYEQYF. CDR3 nucleotides: TGTGCCAGCACCCCCCTGGGGGCCGCCTACGAGCAGTACTTC.

This chain links TRBV18 with TRBJ2-2, with a tentative D call TRBD1 (5 bases). Germline CDR1 and CDR2: KGHSH and LQKENI. V was trimmed by 3 bases and J by 4 bases, leaving 9 bases between them. The CDR3 is made up of 14 amino acids. Written as DNA, the CDR3 is TGTGCCAGCTCACCCTGGACACTCACCGGGGAGCTGTTTTTT. This sequence encodes CASSPWTLTGELFF.

The J gene is TRBJ2-7, the V gene TRBV15; TRBD2 agrees at 8 bases. Losses at the gene ends were 0 bases for V and 4 bases for J; bases not matched to a gene: 5. The CDR3 extends over 15 amino acids. Germline assignment: CDR1 LNHNV and CDR2 YYDKDF (reference sequence). The CDR3 bases are TGTGCCACCAGCAGAGATTTGGCTAGCGGGTACGAGCAGTACTTC. The encoded protein is CATSRDLASGYEQYF.

V and J are TRBV19 and TRBJ2-3; possible D gene TRBD1, 6 bases. V dropped 2 bases and J dropped 3 bases, with 9 bases sitting between them. The CDR3 runs 14 residues. The germline CDR1 and CDR2 sequences are LNHDA and SQIVND (reference sequence). CDR3 protein: CASSIWTATDTQYF. CDR3 DNA sequence: TGTGCCAGTAGTATATGGACAGCAACAGATACGCAGTATTTT.

The rearrangement joins TRBV4-1 to TRBJ2-5, with D tentatively TRBD1 (6 bases). The length of the CDR3 is 14 residues. Per the germline V gene, CDR1 is MGHRA and CDR2 is YSYEKL. The germline V and J ends were trimmed by 3 bases and 4 bases, with 12 bases remaining between them. This CDR3 is CASSQNRVAETQYF. In DNA form, the CDR3 reads TGCGCCAGCAGCCAGAACAGGGTCGCAGAGACCCAGTACTTC.

The chain uses TRBV14 and TRBJ1-2; tentative D call: TRBD1 (5 bases). The CDR3 contains 15 residues. Germline-derived CDR1 and CDR2 are SGHDN and FVKESK. V was pared by 2 bases and J by 6 bases, with 16 bases between. The DNA for the CDR3 is TGTGCCAGCAGCCAAACTTCCAGGGTAATAAATGGCTACACCTTC. It specifies CASSQTSRVINGYTF.

The CDR3 is CASSGPGPNTEAFF. The CDR3 nucleotides are TGTGCCAGTAGTGGGCCAGGGCCGAACACTGAAGCTTTCTTT. The chain combines TRBV19 with TRBJ1-1; weak D call: TRBD1 (5 bases). The V end lost 5 bases, the J end lost 1 base, and 11 bases lay between the germline ends. Per germline, CDR1 LNHDA and CDR2 SQIVND (reference sequence). The CDR3 loop spans 14 amino acids. Together with reference TRBV19 and TRBJ1-1, the CDR3 gives the full variable domain: DGGITQSPKYLFRKEGQNVTLSCEQNLNHDAMYWYRQDPGQGLRLIYYSQIVNDFQKGDIAEGYSVSREKKESFPLTVTSAQKNPTAFYLCASSGPGPNTEAFFGQGTRLTVV.

This chain links TRBV28 with TRBJ1-1; 7 bases agree with TRBD1. In germline, CDR1 is MDHEN, CDR2 SYDVKM. After removal of 6 bases from V and 8 bases from J, the junction contained 6 bases not matched to a gene. CDR3 length: 12 amino acids. The CDR3 nucleotides read TGTGCCAGCAGCCCCCCGGACAGGGAAGCTTTCTTT. It is translated as CASSPPDREAFF.

The genes are TRBV25-1 and TRBJ2-7; 13 bases match TRBD2. The V gene end was trimmed by 4 bases and the J gene end by 7 bases; junction bases not matched to a gene: 10. The CDR3 spans 16 residues. Per the germline V gene, CDR1 is MGHDK and CDR2 is SYGVNS. The CDR3 reads CASSGGLAGTAGEQYF. CDR3 coding DNA: TGTGCCAGCAGTGGGGGACTAGCGGGGACCGCCGGGGAGCAGTACTTC.

This clone was seen once. The chain links TRBV9 to TRBJ2-1; TRBD1 agrees at 7 bases. The V segment lost 3 bases and the J segment 4 bases; nucleotides outside the gene matches: 7. This CDR3 is 15 amino acids long. The germline CDR1 and CDR2 sequences are SGDLS and YYNGEE. The CDR3 loop is CASSAFGTEYNEQFF. DNA for the CDR3: TGTGCCAGCAGCGCATTCGGGACAGAGTACAATGAGCAGTTCTTC.

The CDR3 DNA follows: TGTGCCAGCAGCTTAGGAGGGACTTTCCAAGAGACCCAGTACTTC. Its protein product is CASSLGGTFQETQYF. V gene TRBV7-9 combines with J gene TRBJ2-5; D perhaps matches TRBD2 (6 bases). Germline CDR1 is SEHNR and CDR2 is FQNEAQ (reference sequence). The V and J ends lost 1 base and 1 base respectively, with 10 bases between them. The CDR3 has 15 amino acids. The whole variable domain, filled in from reference TRBV7-9 and TRBJ2-5, reads DTGVSQNPRHKITKRGQNVTFRCDPISEHNRLYWYRQTLGQGPEFLTYFQNEAQLEKSRLLSDRFSAERPKGSFSTLEIQRTEQGDSAMYLCASSLGGTFQETQYFGPGTRLLVL.

The chain recombines TRBV6-6 with TRBJ2-7; 10 bases line up with TRBD1. The V and J ends lost 4 bases and 4 bases, in that order; junction bases with no gene match: 4. The CDR3 sequence is 14 residues long. The germline V gene encodes CDR1 MNHNY and CDR2 SVGAGI (reference sequence). CDR3 coding DNA: TGTGCCAGCAGTTGGGACAGGGGATCGTACGAGCAGTACTTC. It translates to CASSWDRGSYEQYF.

This chain uses TRBV5-1 with TRBJ2-1; 8 positions match TRBD1. Germline V gene sequence: CDR1 SGHRS, CDR2 YFSETQ. The V gene end was trimmed by 4 bases and the J gene end by 7 bases; junction bases not matched to a gene: 10. The CDR3 sequence is 15 residues long. CDR3 amino acids: CASSRGQDGVNEQFF. CDR3 nucleotides: TGCGCCAGCAGCAGGGGACAGGATGGTGTAAATGAGCAGTTCTTC.

This rearrangement joins TRBV10-1 to TRBJ2-5; 7 nucleotides agree with TRBD2. V lost 4 bases, J lost 2 bases, and 10 bases stayed unmatched. Germline CDR1 is WNHNN and CDR2 is SYGVQD (reference sequence). The CDR3 is made up of 16 amino acids. The CDR3 nucleotides read TGCGCCAGCAGTGGTGGTCGCGGGGGATCTCAAGAGACCCAGTACTTC. Amino acids: CASSGGRGGSQETQYF.

The rearrangement uses TRBV5-6 and TRBJ2-7; D uncertain. The CDR3 totals 14 residues. V dropped 3 bases and J dropped 2 bases, with 12 bases sitting between them. The germline CDR1 and CDR2 sequences are SGHDT and YYEEEE. The chain's CDR3 is CASSSPIVPYEQYF. The CDR3 region has the DNA TGTGCCAGCAGCTCGCCCATAGTCCCCTACGAGCAGTACTTC.